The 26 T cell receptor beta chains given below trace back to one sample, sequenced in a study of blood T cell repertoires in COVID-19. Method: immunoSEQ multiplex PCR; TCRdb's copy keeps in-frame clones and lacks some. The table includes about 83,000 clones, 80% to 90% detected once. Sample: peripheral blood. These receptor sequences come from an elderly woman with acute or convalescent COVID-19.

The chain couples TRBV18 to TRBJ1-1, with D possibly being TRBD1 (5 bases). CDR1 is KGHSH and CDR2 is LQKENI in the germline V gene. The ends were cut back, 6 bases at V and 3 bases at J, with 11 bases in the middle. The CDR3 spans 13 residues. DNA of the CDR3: TGTGCCAGCTCGCGTGTAGGGGACACTGAAGCTTTCTTT. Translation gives CASSRVGDTEAFF.

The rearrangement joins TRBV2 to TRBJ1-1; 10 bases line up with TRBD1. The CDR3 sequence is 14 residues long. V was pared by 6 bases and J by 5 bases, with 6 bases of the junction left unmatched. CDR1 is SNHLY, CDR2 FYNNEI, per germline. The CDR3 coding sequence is TGTGCCAGCAGCGGGGACAGGGGACGGACTGAAGCTTTCTTT. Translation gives CASSGDRGRTEAFF.

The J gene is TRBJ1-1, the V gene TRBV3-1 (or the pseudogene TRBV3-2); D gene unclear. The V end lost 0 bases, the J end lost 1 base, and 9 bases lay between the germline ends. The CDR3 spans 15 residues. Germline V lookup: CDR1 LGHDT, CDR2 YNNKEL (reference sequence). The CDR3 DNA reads TGTGCCAGCAGCCAAGAAGATAGAAGGAACACTGAAGCTTTCTTT. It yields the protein CASSQEDRRNTEAFF.

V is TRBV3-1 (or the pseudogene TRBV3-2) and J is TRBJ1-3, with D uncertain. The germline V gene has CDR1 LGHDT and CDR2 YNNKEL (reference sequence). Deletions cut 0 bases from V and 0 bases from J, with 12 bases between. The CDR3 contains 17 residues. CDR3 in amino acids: CASSQEQRRDSGNTIYF. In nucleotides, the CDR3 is TGTGCCAGCAGCCAAGAGCAGAGGCGGGACTCTGGAAACACCATATATTTT.

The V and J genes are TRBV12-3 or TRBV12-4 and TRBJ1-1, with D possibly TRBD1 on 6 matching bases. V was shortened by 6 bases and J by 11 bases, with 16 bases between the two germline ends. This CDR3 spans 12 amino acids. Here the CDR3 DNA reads TGTGCCAGCAGGTCCCTCAGGGGCTCCGCTTTCTTT. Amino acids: CASRSLRGSAFF.

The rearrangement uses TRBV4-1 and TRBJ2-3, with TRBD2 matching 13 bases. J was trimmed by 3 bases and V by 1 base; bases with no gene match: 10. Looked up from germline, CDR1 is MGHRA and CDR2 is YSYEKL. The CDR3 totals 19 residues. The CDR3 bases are TGCGCCAGCAGCCAAGGATCACTAGCGGGGGGGCCTAGGACAGATACGCAGTATTTT. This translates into CASSQGSLAGGPRTDTQYF.

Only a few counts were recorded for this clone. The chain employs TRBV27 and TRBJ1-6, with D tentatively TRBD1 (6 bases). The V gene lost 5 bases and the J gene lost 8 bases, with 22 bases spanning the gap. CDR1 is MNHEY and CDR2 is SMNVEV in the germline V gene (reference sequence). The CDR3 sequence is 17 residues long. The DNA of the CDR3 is TGTGCCAGCAGTCACCTAATTGGGGGCGCTTCGGATTCACCCCTCCACTTT. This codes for CASSHLIGGASDSPLHF.

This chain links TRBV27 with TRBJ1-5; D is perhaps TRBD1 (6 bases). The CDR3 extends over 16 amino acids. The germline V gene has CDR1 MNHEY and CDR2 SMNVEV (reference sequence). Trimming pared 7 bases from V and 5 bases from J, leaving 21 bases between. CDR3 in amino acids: CASNPQGLTLDQPQHF. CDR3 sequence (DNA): TGTGCCAGCAATCCACAGGGTCTCACGCTCGATCAGCCCCAGCATTTT.

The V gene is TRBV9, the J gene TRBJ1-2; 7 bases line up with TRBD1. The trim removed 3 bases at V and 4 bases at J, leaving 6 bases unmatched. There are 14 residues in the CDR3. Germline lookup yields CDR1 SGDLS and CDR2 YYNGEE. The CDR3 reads CASSARTGGYGYTF. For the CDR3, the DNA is TGTGCCAGCAGCGCCCGGACAGGCGGCTATGGCTACACCTTC.

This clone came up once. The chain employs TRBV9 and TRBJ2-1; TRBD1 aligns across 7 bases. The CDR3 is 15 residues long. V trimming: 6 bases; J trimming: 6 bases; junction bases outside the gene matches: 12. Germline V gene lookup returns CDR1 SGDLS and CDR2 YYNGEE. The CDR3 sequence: CASTPGLDRANEQFF. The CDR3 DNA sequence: TGTGCCAGCACTCCCGGCCTAGACAGGGCCAATGAGCAGTTCTTC.

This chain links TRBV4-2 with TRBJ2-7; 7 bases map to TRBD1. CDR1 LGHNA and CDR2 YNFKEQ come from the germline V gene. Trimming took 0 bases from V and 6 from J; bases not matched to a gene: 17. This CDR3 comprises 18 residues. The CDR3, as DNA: TGTGCCAGCAGCCAAGATGGGGATACAGGGGACAACTGGGGCGAGCAGTACTTC. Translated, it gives CASSQDGDTGDNWGEQYF.

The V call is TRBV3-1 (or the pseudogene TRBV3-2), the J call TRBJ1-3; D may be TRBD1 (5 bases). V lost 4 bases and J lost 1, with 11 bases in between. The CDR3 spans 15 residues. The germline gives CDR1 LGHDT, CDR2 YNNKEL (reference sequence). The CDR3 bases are TGTGCCAGCAGCCTTAACGACAGATCTGGAAACACCATATATTTT. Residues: CASSLNDRSGNTIYF.

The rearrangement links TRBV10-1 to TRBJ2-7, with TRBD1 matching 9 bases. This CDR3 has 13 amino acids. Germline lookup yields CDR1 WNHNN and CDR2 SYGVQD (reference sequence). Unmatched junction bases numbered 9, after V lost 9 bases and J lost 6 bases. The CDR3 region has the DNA TGCGCCAGTCGGGACAGGGAATCGGGCGAGCAGTACTTC. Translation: CASRDRESGEQYF.

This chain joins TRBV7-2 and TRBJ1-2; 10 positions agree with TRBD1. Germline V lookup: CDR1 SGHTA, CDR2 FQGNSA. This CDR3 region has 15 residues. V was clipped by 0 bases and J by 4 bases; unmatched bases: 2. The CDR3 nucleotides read TGTGCCAGCAGCTTAGCGGGGGACAGGGGCTATGGCTACACCTTC. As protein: CASSLAGDRGYGYTF.

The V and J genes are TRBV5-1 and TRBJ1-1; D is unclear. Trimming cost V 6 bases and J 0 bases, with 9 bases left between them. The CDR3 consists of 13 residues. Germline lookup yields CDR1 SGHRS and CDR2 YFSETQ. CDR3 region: CASMAGMNTEAFF. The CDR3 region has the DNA TGCGCCAGCATGGCAGGAATGAACACTGAAGCTTTCTTT. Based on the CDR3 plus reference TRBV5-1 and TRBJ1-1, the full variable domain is KAGVTQTPRYLIKTRGQQVTLSCSPISGHRSVSWYQQTPGQGLQFLFEYFSETQRNKGNFPGRFSGRQFSNSRSEMNVSTLELGDSALYLCASMAGMNTEAFFGQGTRLTVV.

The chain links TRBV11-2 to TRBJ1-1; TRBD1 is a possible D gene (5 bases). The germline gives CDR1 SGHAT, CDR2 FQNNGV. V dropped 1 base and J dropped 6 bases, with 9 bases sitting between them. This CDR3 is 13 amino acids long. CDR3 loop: CASSLVRAAEAFF. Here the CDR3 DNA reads TGTGCCAGCAGCTTAGTCAGGGCCGCTGAAGCTTTCTTT. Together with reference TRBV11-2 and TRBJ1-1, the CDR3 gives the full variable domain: EAGVAQSPRYKIIEKRQSVAFWCNPISGHATLYWYQQILGQGPKLLIQFQNNGVVDDSQLPKDRFSAERLKGVDSTLKIQPAKLEDSAVYLCASSLVRAAEAFFGQGTRLTVV.

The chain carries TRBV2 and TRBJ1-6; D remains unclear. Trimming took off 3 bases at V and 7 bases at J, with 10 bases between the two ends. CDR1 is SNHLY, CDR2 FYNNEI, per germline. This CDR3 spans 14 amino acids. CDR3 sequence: CASSDETTNSPLHF. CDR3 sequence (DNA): TGTGCCAGCAGTGACGAGACAACCAATTCACCCCTCCACTTT.

This CDR3 reads CASSEYGFIGDINGYTF. The DNA for the CDR3 is TGTGCCAGCAGTGAATACGGATTTATTGGGGACATTAATGGCTACACCTTC. The V gene is TRBV25-1, the J gene TRBJ1-2, with D perhaps TRBD1 (6 bases). V lost 0 bases and J 6 bases, leaving 20 bases between the germline ends. The CDR3 runs to 17 residues. Looked up from germline, CDR1 is MGHDK and CDR2 is SYGVNS.

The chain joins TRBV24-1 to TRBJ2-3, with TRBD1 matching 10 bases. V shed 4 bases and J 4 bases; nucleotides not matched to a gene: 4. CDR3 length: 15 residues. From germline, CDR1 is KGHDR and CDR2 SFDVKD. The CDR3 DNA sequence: TGTGCCACCAGTGAATATGGGACAGGGGCAGATACGCAGTATTTT. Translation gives CATSEYGTGADTQYF.

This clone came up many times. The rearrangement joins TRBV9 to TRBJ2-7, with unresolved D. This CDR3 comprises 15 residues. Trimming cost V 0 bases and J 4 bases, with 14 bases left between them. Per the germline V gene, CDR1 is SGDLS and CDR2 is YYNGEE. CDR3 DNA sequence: TGTGCCAGCAGCGTAGACCCAAGATTAGAGTACGAGCAGTACTTC. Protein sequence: CASSVDPRLEYEQYF.

The CDR3 sequence is CASSSHQPGGDTEAFF. DNA for the CDR3: TGTGCCAGCAGTTCCCACCAACCCGGGGGGGACACTGAAGCTTTCTTT. The chain recombines TRBV6-6 with TRBJ1-1; D perhaps matches TRBD1 (5 bases). The CDR3 totals 16 residues. V shed 4 bases and J shed 3 bases, with 18 bases lying between them. Germline values: CDR1 MNHNY, CDR2 SVGAGI (reference sequence).

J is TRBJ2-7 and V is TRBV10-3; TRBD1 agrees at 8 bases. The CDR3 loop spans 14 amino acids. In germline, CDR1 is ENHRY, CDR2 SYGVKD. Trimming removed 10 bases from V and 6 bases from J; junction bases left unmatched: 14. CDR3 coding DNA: TGTGCCACCACAAACCCAGGGGGCTCAGGCGAGCAGTACTTC. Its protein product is CATTNPGGSGEQYF.

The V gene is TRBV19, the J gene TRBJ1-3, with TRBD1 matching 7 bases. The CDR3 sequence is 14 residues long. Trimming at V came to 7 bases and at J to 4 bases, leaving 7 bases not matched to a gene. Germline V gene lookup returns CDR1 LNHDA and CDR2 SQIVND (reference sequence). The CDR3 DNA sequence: TGTGCCAGTACTCAGGGGACAGTCGGAAACACCATATATTTT. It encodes CASTQGTVGNTIYF.

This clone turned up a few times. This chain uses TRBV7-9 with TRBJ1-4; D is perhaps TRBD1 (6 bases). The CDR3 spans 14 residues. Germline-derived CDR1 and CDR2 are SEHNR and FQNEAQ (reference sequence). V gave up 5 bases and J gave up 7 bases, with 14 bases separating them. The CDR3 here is CASSAWTDVEKLFF. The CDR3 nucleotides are TGTGCCAGCAGCGCCTGGACAGACGTTGAAAAACTGTTTTTT.

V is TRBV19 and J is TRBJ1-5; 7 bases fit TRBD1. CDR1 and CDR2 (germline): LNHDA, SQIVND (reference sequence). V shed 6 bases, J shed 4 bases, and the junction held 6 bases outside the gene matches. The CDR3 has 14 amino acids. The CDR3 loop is CASSGGTANQPQHF. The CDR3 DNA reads TGTGCCAGTAGCGGAGGGACAGCAAATCAGCCCCAGCATTTT.

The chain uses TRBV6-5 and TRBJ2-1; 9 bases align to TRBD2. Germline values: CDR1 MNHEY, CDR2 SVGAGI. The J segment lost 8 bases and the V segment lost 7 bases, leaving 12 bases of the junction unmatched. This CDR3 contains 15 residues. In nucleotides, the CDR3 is TGTGCCAGCACCGGTCCGGCGGGGGGGATTCATGAGCAGTTCTTC. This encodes CASTGPAGGIHEQFF.